The 15 T cell receptor beta chains below come from one sample, sequenced in a study of cytomegalovirus exposure and HLA in healthy donors. The PCR had 60 Vbeta and 13 Jbeta primers. Some clones are missing from TCRdb's copy, which holds only in-frame ones; the method was immunoSEQ multiplex PCR. The profile covers about 78,000 clones, with about 81% appearing a single time and roughly 2.4% taken by the ten largest. Sample: PBMCs. The source is a woman aged 50 to 60 in good health and CMV-seronegative.

V and J are TRBV28 and TRBJ1-1, with a weak D call TRBD1 (6 bases). The CDR3 covers 14 residues. Trimming stripped 7 bases from V and 5 bases from J, with 17 bases between. Germline V gene data show CDR1 as MDHEN and CDR2 as SYDVKM. In DNA, the CDR3 is TGTGCCAGCACTTCACCAGGGGTATGGACTGAAGCTTTCTTT. Translation gives CASTSPGVWTEAFF.

CDR3 in DNA: TGCGCCAGCAGCTCAGGGACAGGGAACGATGGCTACACCTTC. Translated: CASSSGTGNDGYTF. The chain is built from TRBV5-1 and TRBJ1-2; TRBD1 matches 9 bases. CDR3 length: 14 residues. The germline CDR1 and CDR2 sequences are SGHRS and YFSETQ. The V and J ends lost 3 bases and 6 bases, in that order; junction bases with no gene match: 6.

This clone has just a few counts. The chain couples TRBV5-6 to TRBJ1-1; the D is unclear. The CDR3 loop spans 14 amino acids. V gave up 4 bases and J gave up 4 bases, with 14 bases separating them. Germline lookup yields CDR1 SGHDT and CDR2 YYEEEE. The CDR3 spells CASSLGGRSTEAFF. CDR3 in DNA: TGTGCCAGCAGCCTCGGAGGTAGAAGCACTGAAGCTTTCTTT.

The rearrangement links TRBV28 to TRBJ1-5; D is unclear. CDR3 size: 15 residues. Trimming removed 10 bases at V and 2 bases at J, with 18 bases between. Per the germline V gene, CDR1 is MDHEN and CDR2 is SYDVKM. CDR3 region: CATPGAAGGNQPQHF. CDR3 bases: TGTGCCACCCCGGGAGCAGCGGGTGGCAATCAGCCCCAGCATTTT.

The CDR3 nucleotides read TGCGCCAGCAGCTTGGAACTAGCGGATTTTAATGAGCAGTTCTTC. Amino acid sequence: CASSLELADFNEQFF. This chain uses TRBV5-1 with TRBJ2-1; 8 bases line up with TRBD2. This CDR3 has 15 residues. V shed 0 bases and J 7 bases; nucleotides not matched to a gene: 6. Germline assignment: CDR1 SGHRS and CDR2 YFSETQ.

J is TRBJ2-2 and V is TRBV5-6, with TRBD2 matching 8 bases. V lost 2 bases to trimming and J lost 5 bases; unmatched junction nucleotides: 8. CDR3 length equals 16 residues. Germline CDR1 and CDR2: SGHDT and YYEEEE. The CDR3, as DNA: TGTGCCAGCAGCTTCGGATTCGGGGGGGGAACCGGGGAGCTGTTTTTT. It translates to CASSFGFGGGTGELFF. The full variable domain, rest sourced from reference TRBV5-6 and TRBJ2-2, is DAGVTQSPTHLIKTRGQQVTLRCSPKSGHDTVSWYQQALGQGPQFIFQYYEEEERQRGNFPDRFSGHQFPNYSSELNVNALLLGDSALYLCASSFGFGGGTGELFFGEGSRLTVL.

V gene TRBV6-1 combines with J gene TRBJ1-3, with D unresolved. Trimming pared 6 bases from V and 0 bases from J, leaving 9 bases between. Germline CDR1 reads MNHNS; CDR2 reads SASEGT. The CDR3 has 14 amino acids. The CDR3 nucleotides read TGTGCCAGCAGGGAGGACGGCTCTGGAAACACCATATATTTT. It codes for CASREDGSGNTIYF.

This CDR3 reads CASSESWTGNNEQFF. CDR3 in DNA: TGTGCCAGCAGCGAATCGTGGACAGGGAATAATGAGCAGTTCTTC. The chain joins TRBV7-9 to TRBJ2-1, with TRBD1 matching 8 bases. The CDR3 covers 15 residues. The ends lost 5 bases at V and 7 bases at J; junction bases unmatched: 10. The germline gives CDR1 SEHNR, CDR2 FQNEAQ (reference sequence).

The table lists this clone with a count of one. The chain couples TRBV13 to TRBJ2-7, with D uncertain. The V and J ends lost 2 bases and 1 base respectively, with 9 bases between them. Germline V gene sequence: CDR1 PRHDT, CDR2 FYEKMQ (reference sequence). The CDR3 runs to 14 residues. The chain's CDR3 is CASSLSGGSYEQYF. The CDR3 DNA reads as TGTGCCAGCAGCTTATCCGGCGGATCCTACGAGCAGTACTTC.

The chain joins TRBV7-2 to TRBJ1-6; 12 bases align to TRBD1. Per germline, CDR1 SGHTA and CDR2 FQGNSA. This CDR3 has 16 residues. J gave up 6 bases and V 5 bases, and 5 bases lay outside the gene matches. This CDR3 reads CASSKGTGGINSPLHF. In DNA form, the CDR3 reads TGTGCCAGCAGCAAGGGGACAGGGGGCATTAATTCACCCCTCCACTTT.

The V and J genes are TRBV27 and TRBJ1-5; 8 nucleotides agree with TRBD1. Germline CDR1 and CDR2: MNHEY and SMNVEV (reference sequence). V shed 6 bases and J 4 bases; nucleotides not matched to a gene: 5. This CDR3 has 14 residues. The CDR3 region has the DNA TGTGCCAGCAGACTGACAGGGGTAAATCAGCCCCAGCATTTT. It yields the protein CASRLTGVNQPQHF.

The CDR3 DNA is TGTGCCAGCAGTACCGTAGCCCCTAGGAATGAGCAGTTCTTC. Protein sequence: CASSTVAPRNEQFF. The V call is TRBV6-5, the J call TRBJ2-1; D not resolved. The CDR3 contains 14 residues. Germline loops: CDR1 MNHEY, CDR2 SVGAGI. V lost 5 bases, J lost 7 bases, and 15 bases lay in between.

The V gene is TRBV6-5, the J gene TRBJ1-2; 9 bases match TRBD1. The germline gives CDR1 MNHEY, CDR2 SVGAGI. The CDR3 length is 16 residues. After removal of 2 bases from V and 2 bases from J, the junction contained 6 bases not matched to a gene. CDR3 bases: TGTGCCAGCAGTTACGAAGGGACAGGGACAAACTATGGCTACACCTTC. Its protein product is CASSYEGTGTNYGYTF.

The V gene is TRBV11-2, the J gene TRBJ2-7, with 7 bases that match TRBD2. The CDR3 covers 15 residues. Germline V lookup: CDR1 SGHAT, CDR2 FQNNGV. With V trimmed by 1 base and J by 7 bases, 10 bases remained unmatched. The CDR3, as DNA: TGTGCCAGCAGCTTAGGTTGGCGGGAGTCCGAAGAGCAGTACTTC. Translated: CASSLGWRESEEQYF.

V usage is TRBV15 and J usage is TRBJ1-3; possibly TRBD1 for D (5 bases). The CDR3 spans 17 residues. V dropped 0 bases and J dropped 0 bases, with 12 bases sitting between them. The germline V gene has CDR1 LNHNV and CDR2 YYDKDF (reference sequence). DNA for the CDR3: TGTGCCACCAGCAGAGATGGTGGGGCACCCTCTGGAAACACCATATATTTT. Amino acid sequence: CATSRDGGAPSGNTIYF.